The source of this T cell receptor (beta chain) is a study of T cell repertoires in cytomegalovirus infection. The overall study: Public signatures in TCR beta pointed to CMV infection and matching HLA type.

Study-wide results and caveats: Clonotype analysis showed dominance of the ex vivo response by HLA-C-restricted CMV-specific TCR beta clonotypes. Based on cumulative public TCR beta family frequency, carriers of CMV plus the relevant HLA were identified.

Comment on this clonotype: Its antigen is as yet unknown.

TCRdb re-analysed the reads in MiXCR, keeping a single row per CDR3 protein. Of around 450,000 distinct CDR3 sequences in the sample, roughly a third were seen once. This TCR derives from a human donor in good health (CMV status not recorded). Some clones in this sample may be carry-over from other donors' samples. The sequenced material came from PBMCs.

CDR3 protein: CASSPQPGQRSYEQFF. CDR3 DNA sequence: TGTGCCAGCTCACCTCAACCGGGACAGAGAAGCTATGAGCAGTTCTTC. The chain joins TRBV18 to TRBJ2-1; 7 bases match TRBD1. This CDR3 is 16 amino acids long. V trimming: 3 bases; J trimming: 8 bases; junction bases outside the gene matches: 13. Germline V lookup: CDR1 KGHSH, CDR2 LQKENI. Full variable domain (missing parts from reference TRBV18 and TRBJ2-1): NAGVMQNPRHLVRRRGQEARLRCSPMKGHSHVYWYRQLPEEGLKFMVYLQKENIIDESGMPKERFSAEFPKEGPSILRIQQVVRGDSAAYFCASSPQPGQRSYEQFFGPGTRLTVL.